One and the same sample provided the 17 T cell receptor beta chains below, sequenced in a study of early T cells in non-severe SARS-CoV-2 infection. Each CDR3 protein is one row after TCRdb ran MiXCR on the 5' RACE reads. Found here are roughly 41,000 distinct CDR3 sequences, 4.5% to 7% of them singletons; the top ten hold under 30%. The sequenced material came from whole blood. These receptors were obtained from an adult who was a healthcare worker with PCR-confirmed SARS-CoV-2 infection or an uninfected control (not recorded which).

This clonotype has ten or more counts. This rearrangement joins TRBV19 to TRBJ2-2, with 7 bases that match TRBD2. V trimming: 8 bases; J trimming: 2 bases; junction bases outside the gene matches: 11. This CDR3 comprises 16 residues. The V gene's germline CDR1 is LNHDA and CDR2 SQIVND (reference sequence). CDR3 protein: CASSWGGALNTGELFF. CDR3 sequence (DNA): TGTGCCAGTTCGTGGGGAGGGGCCCTTAACACCGGGGAGCTGTTTTTT.

There are a few counts of this clonotype. This chain connects TRBV5-4 to TRBJ1-6; D possibly corresponds to TRBD1 (5 bases). Germline assignment: CDR1 SGHNT and CDR2 YYREEE (reference sequence). The CDR3 consists of 17 residues. With 4 bases removed from V and 7 bases from J, the gap between germline ends came to 21 bases. CDR3 sequence: CASSPTRDGGRNSPLHF. In DNA form, the CDR3 reads TGTGCCAGCAGCCCTACCAGGGACGGTGGACGGAATTCACCCCTCCACTTT.

Many counts were recorded for this clonotype. The V call is TRBV5-1, the J call TRBJ2-3; D ambiguous. The CDR3 contains 12 residues. Germline loops: CDR1 SGHRS, CDR2 YFSETQ. V lost 0 bases and J lost 5, with 4 bases in between. CDR3 residues: CASSLVGDTQYF. CDR3 nucleotide sequence: TGCGCCAGCAGCTTGGTGGGAGATACGCAGTATTTT.

This clonotype was recorded many times. The CDR3 DNA is TGTGCCAGCAGCGGAGGGGACTCCGCTCGCTACGAGCAGTACTTC. It encodes CASSGGDSARYEQYF. The chain joins TRBV11-3 to TRBJ2-7, with D possibly being TRBD2 (6 bases). The CDR3 is made up of 15 amino acids. The V gene's germline CDR1 is SGHNT and CDR2 YENEEA. Trimming removed 5 bases from V and 3 bases from J, with 17 bases in between. Based on the CDR3 plus reference TRBV11-3 and TRBJ2-7, the full variable domain is EAGVVQSPRYKIIEKKQPVAFWCNPISGHNTLYWYLQNLGQGPELLIRYENEEAVDDSQLPKDRFSAERLKGVDSTLKIQPAELGDSAVYLCASSGGDSARYEQYFGPGTRLTVT.

There are many counts of this clonotype. The chain uses TRBV5-4 and TRBJ2-7; TRBD2 agrees at 7 bases. CDR1 and CDR2 from the germline V gene are SGHNT and YYREEE (reference sequence). Trimming removed 3 bases from V and 6 bases from J; junction bases left unmatched: 3. The CDR3 is 12 amino acids. The CDR3 region has the DNA TGTGCCAGCAGCTCACTAGCGCGCGAGCAGTACTTC. This codes for CASSSLAREQYF.

This clonotype was counted many times. CDR3 amino acids: CAISEVQRAYEQYF. CDR3 DNA sequence: TGTGCCATCAGTGAGGTGCAGCGGGCCTACGAGCAGTACTTC. The rearrangement links TRBV10-3 to TRBJ2-7; tentative D call: TRBD2 (6 bases). Per germline, CDR1 ENHRY and CDR2 SYGVKD. V lost 2 bases and J 2 bases, leaving 10 bases between the germline ends. CDR3 length: 14 amino acids.

This clonotype was detected ten times or more. In DNA, the CDR3 is TGTGCCAGCAGCTTTGGGGCACAGCGTGGGCAGTACTTC. This translates into CASSFGAQRGQYF. J is TRBJ2-7 and V is TRBV5-5, with D perhaps TRBD1 (5 bases). CDR1 and CDR2 from the germline V gene are SGHKS and YYEKEE (reference sequence). Trimming removed 2 bases at V and 9 bases at J, with 15 bases between. The CDR3 contains 13 residues.

This clonotype was seen at least ten times. This chain links TRBV29-1 with TRBJ1-1; D gene ambiguous. V shed 5 bases and J shed 2 bases, with 9 bases lying between them. Germline CDR1 is SQVTM and CDR2 is ANQGSEA. The CDR3 has 12 amino acids. The CDR3 coding sequence is TGCAGCGTTAGGGCCCTAAACACTGAAGCTTTCTTT. This gives the protein CSVRALNTEAFF. The full variable domain, in which reference TRBV29-1 and TRBJ1-1 provide the parts outside the CDR3, is SAVISQKPSRDICQRGTSLTIQCQVDSQVTMMFWYRQQPGQSLTLIATANQGSEATYESGFVIDKFPISRPNLTFSTLTVSNMSPEDSSIYLCSVRALNTEAFFGQGTRLTVV.

A few counts support this clonotype. The V and J genes are TRBV12-3 or TRBV12-4 and TRBJ2-1; D gene ambiguous. Between the trimmed V and J ends, which lost 4 bases and 6 bases, there was a span of 16 bases. This CDR3 spans 15 amino acids. The CDR3 is CASSSQDRLGNEQFF. CDR3 nucleotide sequence: TGTGCCAGCAGTTCCCAGGATCGGCTGGGCAATGAGCAGTTCTTC.

This clonotype has at least ten counts. V is TRBV7-9 and J is TRBJ2-7; 9 positions match TRBD1. Germline values: CDR1 SEHNR, CDR2 FQNEAQ (reference sequence). V gave up 3 bases and J gave up 6 bases; unmatched junction bases: 3. This CDR3 contains 13 residues. CDR3 in DNA: TGTGCCAGCAGCTTGGGACAGGGACGCGAGCAGTACTTC. Translating gives CASSLGQGREQYF.

This clonotype came up a few times. The chain uses TRBV24-1 and TRBJ2-2; the match to TRBD2 covers 10 bases. The CDR3 covers 15 residues. V trimming: 6 bases; J trimming: 4 bases; junction bases outside the gene matches: 4. Germline lookup yields CDR1 KGHDR and CDR2 SFDVKD. The CDR3 loop is CATSISGRATGELFF. The CDR3 DNA reads as TGTGCCACCAGTATCAGCGGGAGGGCCACCGGGGAGCTGTTTTTT.

This clonotype was observed at least ten times. The J gene is TRBJ2-1, the V gene TRBV7-9; 8 bases are a match to TRBD2. V lost 5 bases to trimming and J lost 0 bases; unmatched junction nucleotides: 12. Per the germline V gene, CDR1 is SEHNR and CDR2 is FQNEAQ (reference sequence). The CDR3 covers 18 residues. In DNA form, the CDR3 reads TGTGCCAGCAGCCCCCACCCGAGACTAGCGAGCTCCTACAATGAGCAGTTCTTC. Protein sequence: CASSPHPRLASSYNEQFF. The variable domain in full, with the rest retrieved from reference TRBV7-9 and TRBJ2-1, is DTGVSQNPRHKITKRGQNVTFRCDPISEHNRLYWYRQTLGQGPEFLTYFQNEAQLEKSRLLSDRFSAERPKGSFSTLEIQRTEQGDSAMYLCASSPHPRLASSYNEQFFGPGTRLTVL.

The J gene is TRBJ2-1, the V gene TRBV6-1; D remains ambiguous. This CDR3 has 15 residues. Trimming took 2 bases from V and 0 from J, leaving 8 bases between them. Germline V gene data show CDR1 as MNHNS and CDR2 as SASEGT. CDR3 protein: CASSEPGYSYNEQFF. The DNA for the CDR3 is TGTGCCAGCAGTGAACCAGGCTACTCCTACAATGAGCAGTTCTTC.

J is TRBJ2-7 and V is TRBV4-3, with D hard to call. This CDR3 comprises 14 residues. The germline CDR1 and CDR2 sequences are LGHNA and YSLEER. V lost 0 bases and J lost 1, with 7 bases in between. The CDR3 DNA reads as TGCGCCAGCAGCCAAGACATGGTTTCCTACGAGCAGTACTTC. It yields the protein CASSQDMVSYEQYF.

The chain uses TRBV2 and TRBJ1-2; 10 positions match TRBD1. Trimming cost V 4 bases and J 1 base; bases outside gene matches: 6. The germline gives CDR1 SNHLY, CDR2 FYNNEI. This CDR3 is 16 amino acids long. CDR3: CASSGRDRGRNYGYTF. The CDR3 DNA sequence: TGTGCCAGCAGTGGGCGGGACAGGGGTCGTAACTATGGCTACACCTTC.

This clonotype was observed many times. This chain joins TRBV11-2 and TRBJ2-1; D gene ambiguous. CDR3 length equals 12 residues. Looked up from germline, CDR1 is SGHAT and CDR2 is FQNNGV. V was shortened by 4 bases and J by 7 bases, with 8 bases between the two germline ends. The CDR3 sequence is CASSSPRNEQFF. CDR3 DNA: TGTGCCAGCAGCTCACCTAGGAATGAGCAGTTCTTC.

Details on this clonotype: A much larger clone lies a single base off, so this may be a read error. This chain connects TRBV18 to TRBJ1-1; D is undetermined. The V end was cut by 1 base, the J end by 9 bases, with 12 bases between. Germline CDR1 is KGHSH and CDR2 is LQKENI. CDR3 size: 13 residues. The CDR3 region is CASSPRATNKAFF. For the CDR3, the DNA is TGTGCCAGCTCACCACGAGCAACCAATAAAGCTTTCTTT.